This TCR beta chain was retrieved from a study of cytomegalovirus exposure and HLA in healthy donors. Whole-study findings and limits: No immune exposure information besides CMV serostatus was available. Among the CMV-associated chains, three were confirmed in vitro as specific for CMV antigens. Accurate prediction of HLA-A and HLA-B alleles (for most subjects) was reportedly achieved from TCR beta sequences.

PCR employed 60 Vbeta and 13 Jbeta primers. The table came from immunoSEQ multiplex PCR; TCRdb's copy has only in-frame clones and leaves some out. This table has 80,000 to 100,000 clones, roughly 63% appearing once. In germline, CDR1 is SGHNT, CDR2 YYREEE (reference sequence). The CDR3 is 17 amino acids. V lost 4 bases and J lost 6; bases outside the gene matches: 8. This clone has just a few counts. Its matching antigen is unknown. The source material was PBMCs. This TCR was sampled from a middle-aged woman in good health and CMV-seropositive. The V and J genes are TRBV5-4 and TRBJ2-2; 14 bases line up with TRBD2. For the CDR3, the DNA is TGTGCCAGCAGCGGGGGGACTAGCGGGAGTATTTCCGGGGAGCTGTTTTTT. Encoded protein: CASSGGTSGSISGELFF.